This paragraph covers one TCR beta chain sequence. Its matching antigen is unknown. This sample is part of a study of CD8+ T cells in alopecia areata. About the research overall: Oral tofacitinib (5 to 10 mg twice daily) was administered to treated patients. Severity scores in treated patients reflected the percentage of scalp affected.

V was pared by 1 base and J by 6 bases, with 5 bases of the junction left unmatched. The CDR3 runs to 15 residues. From germline, CDR1 is SGHDT and CDR2 YYEEEE. As the sequencing template, cDNA was produced by extracting RNA and reverse transcribing it. Using immunoSEQ multiplex PCR, the repertoire was profiled, and TCRdb retains in-frame clones only, with some absent. The sample lists around 97,000 clones; 85% to 90% were seen once. Regarding treatment: oral pan-JAK inhibitor, 5-10 mg twice daily. Those with alopecia areata gave lesional scalp punch biopsies and peripheral blood. Study outcomes and limitations: Significant decreases in scalp clonality and expanded CD8+ clones followed tofacitinib treatment.

V is TRBV5-6 and J is TRBJ2-1, with 9 bases identical to TRBD2. This TCR was sampled from a human donor with alopecia areata. This sample comprised CD8+ T cells sorted from blood, obtained between weeks 30 and 35, from a patient treated with tofacitinib. Here the CDR3 DNA reads TGTGCCAGCAGCTTGACGCCTAGCGGGATCAATGAGCAGTTCTTC. This codes for CASSLTPSGINEQFF.